This T cell receptor beta chain was identified in a study of shared clonotypes between healthy human individuals. Study in general: CD4 naive cells filled three plates per donor, CD4 memory three, CD8 naive two and CD8 memory one.

Trimming left V 8 bases short and J 5 bases short, with 10 bases between. Germline lookup yields CDR1 WNHNN and CDR2 SYGVQD (reference sequence). This CDR3 comprises 12 residues. Measured with immunoSEQ multiplex PCR; TCRdb has only the in-frame clones, and not every one. This sample has some 1.1 million clones, with approximately 80% found just once. Whole-study findings and limits: Among several donors, approximately 5.4% of naive CD4 clonotypes were found in common. Memory subsets generally showed smaller estimated richness than naive subsets did.

Comments on this clone: No antigen is known for it.

This TCR was sampled from a man in his late teens or twenties in good health. Some clones in this sample may be carry-over from other donors' samples. The chain joins TRBV10-1 to TRBJ2-1; tentative D call: TRBD1 (5 bases). Sample: memory CD4+ T cells from PBMCs. The subset: CD45RA-negative fraction. The CDR3 DNA reads TGCGCCAGCGGAGAAGGGGACAATGAGCAGTTCTTC. This gives the protein CASGEGDNEQFF.